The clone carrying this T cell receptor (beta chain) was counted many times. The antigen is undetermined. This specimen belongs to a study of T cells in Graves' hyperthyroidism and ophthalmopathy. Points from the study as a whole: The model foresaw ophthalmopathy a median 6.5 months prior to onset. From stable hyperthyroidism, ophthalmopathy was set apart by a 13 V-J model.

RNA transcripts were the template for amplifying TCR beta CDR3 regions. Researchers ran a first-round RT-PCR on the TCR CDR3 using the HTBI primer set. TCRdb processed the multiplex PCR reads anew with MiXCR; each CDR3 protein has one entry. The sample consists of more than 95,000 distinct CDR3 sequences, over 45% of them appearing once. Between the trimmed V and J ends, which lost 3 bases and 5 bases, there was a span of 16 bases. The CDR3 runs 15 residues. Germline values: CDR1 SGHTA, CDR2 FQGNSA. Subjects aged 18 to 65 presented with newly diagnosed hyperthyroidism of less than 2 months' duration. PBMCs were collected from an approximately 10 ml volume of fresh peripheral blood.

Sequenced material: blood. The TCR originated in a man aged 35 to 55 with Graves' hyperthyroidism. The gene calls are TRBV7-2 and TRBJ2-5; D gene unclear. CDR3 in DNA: TGTGCCAGCAGCTTCAGTCGCCTTCCGACGGAGACCCAGTACTTC. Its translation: CASSFSRLPTETQYF.